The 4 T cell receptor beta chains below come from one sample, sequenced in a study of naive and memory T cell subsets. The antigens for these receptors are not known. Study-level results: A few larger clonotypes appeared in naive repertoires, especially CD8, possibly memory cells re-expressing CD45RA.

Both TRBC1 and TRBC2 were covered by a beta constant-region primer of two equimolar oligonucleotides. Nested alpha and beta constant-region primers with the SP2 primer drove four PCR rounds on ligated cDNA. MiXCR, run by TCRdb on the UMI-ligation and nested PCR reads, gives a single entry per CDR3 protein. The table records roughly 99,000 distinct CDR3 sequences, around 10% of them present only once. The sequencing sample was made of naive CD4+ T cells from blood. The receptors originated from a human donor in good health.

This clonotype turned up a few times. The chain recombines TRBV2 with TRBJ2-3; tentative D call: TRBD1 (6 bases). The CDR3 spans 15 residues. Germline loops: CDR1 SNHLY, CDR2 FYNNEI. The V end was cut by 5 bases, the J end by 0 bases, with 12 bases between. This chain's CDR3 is CASSTQGLSTDTQYF. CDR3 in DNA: TGTGCCAGCAGTACACAGGGTCTCAGCACAGATACGCAGTATTTT. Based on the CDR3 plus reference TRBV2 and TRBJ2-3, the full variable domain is EPEVTQTPSHQVTQMGQEVILRCVPISNHLYFYWYRQILGQKVEFLVSFYNNEISEKSEIFDDQFSVERPDGSNFTLKIRSTKLEDSAMYFCASSTQGLSTDTQYFGPGTRLTVL.

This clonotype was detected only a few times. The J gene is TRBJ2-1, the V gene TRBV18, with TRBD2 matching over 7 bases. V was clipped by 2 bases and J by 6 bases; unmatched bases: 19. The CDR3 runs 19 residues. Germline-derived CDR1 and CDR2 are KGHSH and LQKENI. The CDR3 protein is CASSPTPSGPMRRSNEQFF. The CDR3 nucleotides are TGTGCCAGCTCACCAACTCCTAGCGGCCCTATGCGCCGATCCAATGAGCAGTTCTTC.

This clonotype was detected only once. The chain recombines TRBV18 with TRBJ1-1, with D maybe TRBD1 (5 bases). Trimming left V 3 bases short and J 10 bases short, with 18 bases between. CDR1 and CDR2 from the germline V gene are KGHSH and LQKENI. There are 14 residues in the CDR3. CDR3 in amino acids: CASSPSLETVRAFF. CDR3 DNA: TGTGCCAGCTCACCCTCTTTAGAGACAGTACGAGCTTTCTTT. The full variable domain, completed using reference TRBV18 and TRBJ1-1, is NAGVMQNPRHLVRRRGQEARLRCSPMKGHSHVYWYRQLPEEGLKFMVYLQKENIIDESGMPKERFSAEFPKEGPSILRIQQVVRGDSAAYFCASSPSLETVRAFFGQGTRLTVV.

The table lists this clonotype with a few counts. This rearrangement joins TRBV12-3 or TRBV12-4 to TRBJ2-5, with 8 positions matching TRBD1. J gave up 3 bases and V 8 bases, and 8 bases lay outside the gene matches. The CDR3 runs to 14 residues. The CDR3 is CASGTGRSKETQYF. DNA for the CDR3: TGTGCCAGCGGGACAGGCAGATCTAAAGAGACCCAGTACTTC.